The T cell receptor beta chain under discussion was sequenced for a study of CD8+CD57+ T cells in acquired aplastic anemia listed by TCRdb under 2018. About the study as a whole: On average, sorted CD4+ and CD8+ cells yielded 3 to 4 ug of extracted DNA, with a range of roughly 0.17 to 27.4 ug. An average of about 10 million reads for CD4+ cells and around 11 million reads for CD8+ cells was obtained from healthy donor samples. Study-wide findings and limitations: Between patients and healthy controls, no significant difference in CD8+ Simpson's diversity was found (P=0.060). Roughly 30 CD8+ CDR3 sequences were found to be shared between patients and controls, but these sequences appeared to be highly expressed in patients and within the immunodominant clones of the patients.

In the germline V gene, CDR1 corresponds to SQVTM and CDR2 to ANQGSEA. The CDR3 measures 15 amino acids from cysteine to phenylalanine. Just CDR3 DNA is preserved here, 45 bases in frame from base 1. Trimming costs V 4 bases and J 2 bases, and their ends lie 15 bases apart. In the study, sorted CD4+ and CD8+ blood T cells from patients with severe aplastic anemia and from healthy subjects underwent deep sequencing of TCR repertoires. Ficoll-Paque density gradient centrifugation was used to isolate peripheral blood mononuclear cells. Before DNA extraction, CD4+ and CD8+ T cells were sorted by FACS or by magnetic beads. Details on this clonotype: The antigen this receptor binds is unknown. Per-nucleotide qualities are absent, and no much larger clonotype sits a single base away.

Genomic DNA was used as template for profiling of TCR beta VDJ combinations and CDR3 sequences. An Illumina HiSeq 2000 was the platform used for TCR repertoire sequencing. As for how the authors treated the data: TRBV/TRBJ rearrangement plots, CDR3 size and DJ length profiles, and Simpson's diversity index were used to assess repertoires. Whichever DNA sequence was most abundant in the deep sequencing data was defined as the immunodominant clone. CDR3 amino acid sequences were checked for sharing across subjects and were also compared against the VDJdb database and published repertoires. The public reads were quality trimmed at Q25 with fastp and then assembled into clones with MiXCR by TCRdb, keeping productive beta chains. Identical CDR3 proteins give one entry, which carries the most common genes and DNA. TCRdb assigned the V and J calls; the authors' analysis was not used. This sample lists roughly 80,000 distinct CDR3 sequences; around 44% were detected once. The ten largest account for 60% to 75% of the sample.

Sequences were obtained from sorted CD4+, CD8+, or CD8+CD57+ T cells (not recorded which) from PBMCs. The sequence came from a human donor in good health, serving as a control. The rearranged chain carries TRBV29-1 and TRBJ1-5; the D gene is perhaps TRBD1, from 5 matching bases. The CDR3 in this case is CSVGDGVLGNQPQHF. In nucleotides, the sequence is TGCAGCGTTGGGGACGGGGTTTTGGGCAATCAGCCCCAGCATTTT.